The 13 T cell receptor beta chains below come from one sample, sequenced in a study of T cells of healthy individuals. TCRdb fed the 5' RACE reads into MiXCR, producing one record per CDR3 protein. Seen here are about 82,000 distinct CDR3 sequences, roughly 5% observed once, and the top ten hold around 8%. The source of these receptors is a female donor in good health.

The V call is TRBV15, the J call TRBJ1-2; TRBD1 agrees at 7 bases. Germline V gene lookup returns CDR1 LNHNV and CDR2 YYDKDF (reference sequence). The CDR3 loop spans 14 amino acids. With 1 base clipped from V and 9 bases from J, the junction kept 8 bases outside the gene matches. The CDR3 protein is CATSRVTGTVSYTF. The CDR3 DNA reads TGTGCCACCAGCAGAGTTACCGGGACAGTAAGCTACACCTTC.

In regard to this clonotype: This clone may be a read error of a much larger clone one base away. The gene calls are TRBV6-1 and TRBJ2-1; 8 bases agree with TRBD1. The germline gives CDR1 MNHNS, CDR2 SASEGT. The ends lost 1 base at V and 8 bases at J; junction bases unmatched: 7. The length of the CDR3 is 15 residues. The CDR3 protein is CASSEGTGCMDEQFF. The CDR3 nucleotides read TGTGCCAGCAGTGAAGGGACAGGGTGCATGGATGAGCAGTTCTTC.

This clonotype was seen repeatedly, ten times or more. The chain recombines TRBV12-3 or TRBV12-4 with TRBJ2-2; perhaps D is TRBD1 or TRBD2 (5 bases each). V shed 3 bases and J shed 0 bases, with 11 bases lying between them. The CDR3 consists of 16 residues. CDR3 loop: CASSLVRDPNTGELFF. The CDR3 region has the DNA TGTGCCAGCAGTTTGGTCCGGGACCCGAACACCGGGGAGCTGTTTTTT.

This clonotype came up a few times. The J gene is TRBJ2-5, the V gene TRBV5-6, with 7 bases matching TRBD1. The V segment lost 2 bases and the J segment 5 bases; nucleotides outside the gene matches: 12. Germline V CDR1 and CDR2: SGHDT, YYEEEE. CDR3 length: 16 amino acids. CDR3 sequence reads: CASSFSKTGRSETQYF. The DNA for the CDR3 is TGTGCCAGCAGCTTTTCCAAGACAGGGCGGTCGGAGACCCAGTACTTC.

This clonotype was picked up many times. The chain carries TRBV20-1 and TRBJ1-1, with D possibly matching TRBD1 (5 bases). Germline V gene sequence: CDR1 DFQATT, CDR2 SNEGSKA (reference sequence). The CDR3 covers 11 residues. The CDR3 DNA follows: TGCATGCCCAGTTGGGGACTAAAAGCTTTCTTT. Translated: CMPSWGLKAFF.

This clonotype has ten or more counts. The genes are TRBV20-1 and TRBJ1-1; tentative D call: TRBD1 (5 bases). Germline CDR1 is DFQATT and CDR2 is SNEGSKA (reference sequence). This CDR3 is 15 amino acids long. The V and J ends lost 5 bases and 1 base respectively, with 17 bases between them. The CDR3 coding sequence is TGCAGTGCTGGATTTGACAGAGCCTCGAACACTGAAGCTTTCTTT. It encodes CSAGFDRASNTEAFF.

This clonotype was detected many times. The chain links TRBV30 to TRBJ1-5; D remains unclear. CDR1 and CDR2 from the germline V gene are GTSNPN and SVGIG (reference sequence). This CDR3 is 14 amino acids long. Trimming cost V 2 bases and J 2 bases, with 10 bases left between them. The CDR3 reads CAWSLGWRNQPQHF. Here the CDR3 DNA reads TGTGCCTGGAGTTTAGGGTGGCGCAATCAGCCCCAGCATTTT.

The table lists this clonotype with many counts. The chain employs TRBV29-1 and TRBJ2-5; perhaps TRBD2 as D (5 bases). The V gene lost 8 bases and the J gene lost 2 bases, with 15 bases spanning the gap. CDR3 length equals 13 residues. Germline lookup yields CDR1 SQVTM and CDR2 ANQGSEA. CDR3 amino acids: CSLREQFQETQYF. The CDR3 nucleotides are TGCAGCCTGAGGGAACAGTTTCAAGAGACCCAGTACTTC.

The sample holds a few counts of this clonotype. The chain carries TRBV19 and TRBJ2-1, with 9 positions matching TRBD1. This CDR3 comprises 15 residues. The germline V gene encodes CDR1 LNHDA and CDR2 SQIVND (reference sequence). Unmatched junction bases numbered 2, after V lost 4 bases and J lost 1 base. CDR3 in DNA: TGTGCCAGTAGTACAGGGACAGGGTCCTACAATGAGCAGTTCTTC. Translated: CASSTGTGSYNEQFF.

This clonotype has at least ten counts. The CDR3, as DNA: TGTGCCATCAGTTTTGACGGATATGAAGCTTTCTTT. Translating gives CAISFDGYEAFF. This chain uses TRBV10-3 with TRBJ1-1, with D hard to call. Trimming shortened V by 5 bases and J by 7 bases, and 11 bases separated the two germline ends. CDR1 is ENHRY, CDR2 SYGVKD, per germline. This CDR3 comprises 12 residues.

This clonotype was observed a few times. The genes are TRBV4-3 and TRBJ1-1, with TRBD1 matching over 9 bases. The V and J ends lost 0 bases and 6 bases, in that order; junction bases with no gene match: 8. In germline, CDR1 is LGHNA, CDR2 YSLEER. The CDR3 has 16 residues. The CDR3 spells CASSQESGQGRSEAFF. CDR3 nucleotide sequence: TGCGCCAGCAGCCAAGAGAGTGGACAGGGGAGGTCTGAAGCTTTCTTT.

This clonotype occurred a few times. The CDR3 nucleotides are TGCGCCAGCAGTTGGGGACAGGCCGAAGGGTACGAGCAGTACTTC. This codes for CASSWGQAEGYEQYF. The V call is TRBV5-1, the J call TRBJ2-7; 8 bases are shared with TRBD1. V lost 5 bases and J lost 4; bases outside the gene matches: 11. The CDR3 consists of 15 residues. In germline, CDR1 is SGHRS, CDR2 YFSETQ.

This clonotype has just a few counts. V is TRBV20-1 and J is TRBJ2-7; 11 nucleotides agree with TRBD1. V shed 3 bases and J 9 bases; nucleotides not matched to a gene: 10. Germline V gene data show CDR1 as DFQATT and CDR2 as SNEGSKA (reference sequence). This CDR3 spans 14 amino acids. The CDR3 spells CSASLDRGQGGQYF. The CDR3 DNA is TGCAGTGCTAGTCTGGACAGGGGGCAAGGGGGGCAGTACTTC.